The 6 T cell receptor beta chains below come from one sample, sequenced in a study of cytomegalovirus exposure and HLA in healthy donors (dated by TCRdb to the late 2010s). The library was prepared using the immunoSEQ multiplex PCR assay. The multiplex PCR relied on a mix of 60 forward primers for TCR Vbeta segments and 13 reverse primers for TCR Jbeta segments. The source is immuneACCESS, and TCRdb retained only in-frame sequences with V and J called. Part of the clones is not carried over; for the studies checked, unresolved V genes explain less than half of this, and the remainder is unexplained. Present in this sample are approximately 170,000 clones, around four fifths of which were seen just once. About 3.4% of the sample comes from the top ten. The sample consisted of PBMCs. The receptors stem from a female donor in good health and CMV-seronegative.

The genes are TRBV5-1 and TRBJ2-7; D is perhaps TRBD1 (7 bases). There are 14 residues in the CDR3. V dropped 6 bases and J dropped 5 bases, with 18 bases sitting between them. Germline V lookup: CDR1 SGHRS, CDR2 YFSETQ. The CDR3 DNA follows: TGCGCCAGCACCCAGGGGGGTAGCCTCGACGAGCAGTACTTC. Translation gives CASTQGGSLDEQYF.

This clone showed up just a few times. This sequence joins TRBV19 and TRBJ2-2; tentative D call: TRBD1 (5 bases). The V end was cut by 11 bases, the J end by 0 bases, with 13 bases between. CDR3 length: 14 amino acids. Germline V gene sequence: CDR1 LNHDA, CDR2 SQIVND (reference sequence). CDR3 in DNA: TGTGCCGGTTCGACAGCTACGAACACCGGGGAGCTGTTTTTT. Translating it yields CAGSTATNTGELFF.

As DNA, the CDR3 is TGCAGCGGCGGACAAGTCACAGATACGCAGTATTTT. This translates into CSGGQVTDTQYF. V gene TRBV29-1 combines with J gene TRBJ2-3, with D maybe TRBD1 (5 bases). The germline V and J ends were trimmed by 7 bases and 2 bases, with 10 bases remaining between them. Germline V gene sequence: CDR1 SQVTM, CDR2 ANQGSEA. There are 12 residues in the CDR3.

The chain uses TRBV28 and TRBJ2-1; D remains ambiguous. Germline lookup yields CDR1 MDHEN and CDR2 SYDVKM. This CDR3 is 13 amino acids long. Trimming left V 7 bases short and J 10 bases short, with 17 bases between. The CDR3: CASIRQPGREQFF. Written as DNA, the CDR3 is TGTGCCAGCATAAGGCAGCCAGGAAGGGAGCAGTTCTTC.

The chain carries TRBV6-5 and TRBJ2-1, with D perhaps TRBD1 (5 bases). V was shortened by 6 bases and J by 7 bases, with 16 bases between the two germline ends. The V gene's germline CDR1 is MNHEY and CDR2 SVGAGI. The CDR3 has 14 residues. The CDR3 loop reads CASRKGQVRNEQFF. The CDR3, as DNA: TGTGCCAGCAGGAAAGGACAAGTCCGTAATGAGCAGTTCTTC.

The chain recombines TRBV7-9 with TRBJ1-1; D ambiguous. Looked up from germline, CDR1 is SEHNR and CDR2 is FQNEAQ (reference sequence). Trimming cost V 10 bases and J 1 base, with 16 bases left between them. The CDR3 has 14 amino acids. The CDR3 loop is CATLISTRNTEAFF. CDR3 nucleotides: TGTGCCACCCTAATTAGCACGAGGAACACTGAAGCTTTCTTT.